The 9 T cell receptor beta chains below were found in one sample sequenced in a study of OX40 agonist ivuxolimab in advanced cancers. The library was produced with the immunoSEQ multiplex PCR assay. Drawn from immuneACCESS, this table holds only the in-frame rearrangements with V and J called that TCRdb kept. Clones are partly lost; checked studies trace under half to an unresolved V gene and leave the rest unexplained. The sample table shows approximately 61,000 clones, and 91% are seen once. The ten biggest clones cover 1.5% to 2% of the sample. The sequencing here drew on CD4+ or CD8+ T cells sorted from blood, taken in a trial of the OX40 agonist ivuxolimab. These receptors originate from an adult with an advanced solid tumor such as melanoma, head and neck, liver or kidney cancer.

The CDR3 region has the DNA TGTGCCAGCAGCTTTTTTATCGGGGAGCTGTTTTTT. Translation: CASSFFIGELFF. The chain joins TRBV7-8 to TRBJ2-2; D not resolved. The ends were cut back, 3 bases at V and 7 bases at J, with 6 bases in the middle. The CDR3 loop spans 12 amino acids. CDR1 is SGHVS and CDR2 is FQNEAQ in the germline V gene.

The chain carries TRBV30 and TRBJ2-5; 8 bases fit TRBD1. Germline-derived CDR1 and CDR2 are GTSNPN and SVGIG (reference sequence). With V trimmed by 2 bases and J by 4 bases, 9 bases remained unmatched. The CDR3 is made up of 15 amino acids. Written as DNA, the CDR3 is TGTGCCTGGAGTTATCCGGGACAGGTCCGAGAGACCCAGTACTTC. It codes for CAWSYPGQVRETQYF.

The rearrangement joins TRBV28 to TRBJ2-5; maybe TRBD1 (6 bases). CDR3 length: 15 amino acids. Trimming took 5 bases from V and 5 from J, leaving 18 bases between them. CDR1 and CDR2 from the germline V gene are MDHEN and SYDVKM. CDR3 in DNA: TGTGCCAGCAGTCTATTTTGGACAGAGGGGGAGACCCAGTACTTC. This encodes CASSLFWTEGETQYF.

Note on this clone: Other DNA sequences from this sample encode an identical CDR3 as well. The rearrangement uses TRBV28 and TRBJ1-2; D unclear. The germline gives CDR1 MDHEN, CDR2 SYDVKM. V shed 6 bases and J shed 4 bases, with 6 bases lying between them. CDR3 size: 11 residues. The CDR3 bases are TGTGCCAGCAGGGACTTCTATGGCTACACCTTC. It yields the protein CASRDFYGYTF.

The rearrangement joins TRBV2 to TRBJ1-1, with D possibly matching TRBD1 (6 bases). CDR3 length: 13 residues. V was cut by 8 bases and J by 3 bases, with 13 bases left in between. Germline CDR1 reads SNHLY; CDR2 reads FYNNEI. This chain's CDR3 is CASRQVLDTEAFF. CDR3 nucleotide sequence: TGTGCCAGCCGACAGGTTTTGGACACTGAAGCTTTCTTT.

V is TRBV5-1 and J is TRBJ2-3; D uncertain. Trimming stripped 5 bases from V and 1 base from J, with 11 bases between. The CDR3 contains 14 residues. Germline CDR1 and CDR2: SGHRS and YFSETQ. CDR3 loop: CASRSLFGTDTQYF. DNA for the CDR3: TGCGCCAGCAGGTCCCTTTTTGGCACAGATACGCAGTATTTT.

The chain couples TRBV7-6 to TRBJ1-4; 8 bases fit TRBD1. The germline V gene has CDR1 SGHVS and CDR2 FNYEAQ. This CDR3 has 15 residues. J gave up 6 bases and V 3 bases, and 6 bases lay outside the gene matches. The CDR3 spells CASSLRTGWDEKLFF. CDR3 nucleotide sequence: TGTGCCAGCAGCTTGAGGACAGGGTGGGATGAAAAACTGTTTTTT.

The chain uses TRBV6-1 and TRBJ2-3; TRBD2 is a possible D gene (7 bases). Germline V gives CDR1 MNHNS, CDR2 SASEGT. V was clipped by 2 bases and J by 0 bases, with 12 bases between them. This CDR3 contains 16 residues. In DNA, the CDR3 is TGTGCCAGCAGTGAATGGGGGGGGCCTAGCACAGATACGCAGTATTTT. Translating gives CASSEWGGPSTDTQYF.

CDR3 in amino acids: CASSPQGLPNEKLFF. In DNA, the CDR3 is TGTGCCAGCTCACCACAGGGATTGCCTAATGAAAAACTGTTTTTT. The V and J genes are TRBV18 and TRBJ1-4, with D uncertain. Trimming removed 1 base from V and 3 bases from J, with 9 bases in between. Germline-derived CDR1 and CDR2 are KGHSH and LQKENI. This CDR3 has 15 amino acids.